These 23 T cell receptor beta chains share one sample of origin, sequenced in a study of Graves' ophthalmopathy and Graves' hyperthyroidism. From RNA, the CDR3 regions of TCR beta chains were amplified and sequenced. First-round RT-PCR used HTBI primers; second-round multiplex PCR followed. Each CDR3 protein is one row after TCRdb ran MiXCR on the multiplex PCR reads. The table records over a million distinct CDR3 sequences, 35% to 45% of them present only once. The sample consisted of peripheral blood or thyroid tissue (not recorded which). These receptors were collected from an adult man with Graves' hyperthyroidism.

The V and J genes are TRBV7-2 and TRBJ2-5; weak D call: TRBD1 (6 bases). The CDR3 extends over 14 amino acids. Germline values: CDR1 SGHTA, CDR2 FQGNSA. V lost 3 bases to trimming and J lost 4 bases, with 12 bases between them. The chain's CDR3 is CASSLLSGVETQYF. CDR3 bases: TGTGCCAGCAGCTTGCTCTCAGGGGTAGAGACCCAGTACTTC.

This clonotype occurred a few times. This chain uses TRBV10-3 with TRBJ1-1, with D hard to call. V dropped 6 bases and J dropped 1 base, with 9 bases sitting between them. The germline V gene has CDR1 ENHRY and CDR2 SYGVKD. The CDR3 length is 13 residues. The CDR3 sequence is CAISVDSNTEAFF. DNA of the CDR3: TGTGCCATCAGCGTGGATTCGAACACTGAAGCTTTCTTT.

This clonotype was counted at least ten times. CDR3 nucleotides: TGTGCCATCAGTGGAGGGACAGGGGCTGAAGCTTTCTTT. It translates to CAISGGTGAEAFF. The chain is built from TRBV10-3 and TRBJ1-1; 10 nucleotides match TRBD1. V shed 4 bases, J shed 6 bases, and the junction held 2 bases outside the gene matches. CDR3 length: 13 residues. Germline CDR1 and CDR2: ENHRY and SYGVKD.

The chain is built from TRBV2 and TRBJ1-4, with D possibly TRBD1 on 5 matching bases. The germline gives CDR1 SNHLY, CDR2 FYNNEI. V lost 0 bases to trimming and J lost 7 bases, with 12 bases between them. This CDR3 contains 15 residues. The CDR3 DNA sequence: TGTGCCAGCAGTGAAGCGGTGAGGGGCGTTGAAAAACTGTTTTTT. Amino acid sequence: CASSEAVRGVEKLFF.

Many counts were recorded for this clonotype. The genes are TRBV2 and TRBJ2-7; a possible D gene is TRBD1 (5 bases). Germline V lookup: CDR1 SNHLY, CDR2 FYNNEI. The CDR3 has 14 amino acids. Trimming stripped 4 bases from V and 5 bases from J, with 15 bases between. CDR3: CASSVEAVRDEQYF. CDR3 in DNA: TGTGCCAGCAGTGTAGAGGCGGTCAGGGACGAGCAGTACTTC.

The chain recombines TRBV7-7 with TRBJ2-5; D may be TRBD2 (6 bases). The germline V gene encodes CDR1 SSHAT and CDR2 FNYEAQ (reference sequence). V lost 5 bases to trimming and J lost 2 bases, with 15 bases between them. CDR3 size: 15 residues. CDR3 coding DNA: TGTGCCAGCAGCGTTCCGAGCGGGCAGCAAGAGACCCAGTACTTC. Encoded protein: CASSVPSGQQETQYF.

This rearrangement joins TRBV7-2 to TRBJ1-2; tentative D call: TRBD1 (6 bases). The CDR3 covers 14 residues. Germline V lookup: CDR1 SGHTA, CDR2 FQGNSA. V dropped 5 bases and J dropped 3 bases, with 13 bases sitting between them. The CDR3 loop reads CASSPAAGDYGYTF. DNA for the CDR3: TGTGCCAGCAGCCCAGCGGCAGGGGACTATGGCTACACCTTC.

The chain links TRBV28 to TRBJ1-2, with 9 bases aligning to TRBD1. Germline-derived CDR1 and CDR2 are MDHEN and SYDVKM. The CDR3 totals 13 residues. J was trimmed by 7 bases and V by 6 bases; bases with no gene match: 6. The CDR3 sequence is CASSTGQGPGYTF. The CDR3 DNA follows: TGTGCCAGCAGCACGGGACAGGGCCCTGGCTACACCTTC.

This clonotype was recorded at least ten times. The chain links TRBV7-9 to TRBJ2-5; 9 bases fit TRBD1. CDR1 is SEHNR and CDR2 is FQNEAQ in the germline V gene (reference sequence). The CDR3 totals 15 residues. J was trimmed by 2 bases and V by 5 bases; bases with no gene match: 6. This CDR3 reads CASSPRQGVQETQYF. CDR3 nucleotides: TGTGCCAGCAGCCCACGACAGGGGGTGCAAGAGACCCAGTACTTC.

This clonotype was picked up a small number of times. This sequence may be a read error, since a much larger clone differs from it by one base. This chain joins TRBV15 and TRBJ2-7; possibly TRBD1 or TRBD2 for D (5 bases each). CDR1 and CDR2 (germline): LNHNV, YYDKDF (reference sequence). CDR3 size: 15 residues. Trimming cost V 0 bases and J 4 bases, with 13 bases left between them. In nucleotides, the CDR3 is TGTGCCACCAGCAGAGAAGACGGGGCTATTTACGAGCAGTACTTC. Residues: CATSREDGAIYEQYF.

Remarks on this clonotype: The CDR3 does not end in the conserved phenylalanine or tryptophan, so this is likely a read error. It is unclear where the CDR3 begins or ends on the DNA, so no DNA is shown, and the CDR3 is as TCRdb lists it. V is TRBV6-1 and J is TRBJ1-4. Including both end residues, the CDR3 is 9 amino acids long. Germline V gene data show CDR1 as MNHNS and CDR2 as SASEGT. CDR3 in amino acids: CASKAREGL.

The chain uses TRBV2 and TRBJ2-7; no clear D. Looked up from germline, CDR1 is SNHLY and CDR2 is FYNNEI. V was cut by 4 bases and J by 3 bases, with 7 bases left in between. The CDR3 runs to 12 residues. The CDR3 coding sequence is TGTGCCAGCAGTGCTGTGGACTACGAGCAGTACTTC. This encodes CASSAVDYEQYF.

This clonotype was observed many times. V usage is TRBV29-1 and J usage is TRBJ1-5; a possible D gene is TRBD1 (6 bases). The V and J ends lost 7 bases and 2 bases respectively, with 12 bases between them. Germline-derived CDR1 and CDR2 are SQVTM and ANQGSEA. CDR3 length: 13 residues. Written as DNA, the CDR3 is TGCAGCGCTCAGGGGTTAGGCAATCAGCCCCAGCATTTT. Residues: CSAQGLGNQPQHF.

With respect to this clonotype: The junction and the germline gene differ at one end; a read error may be behind it. The chain uses TRBV7-3 and TRBJ2-6; 7 nucleotides align to TRBD2. The CDR3 has 16 residues. In germline, CDR1 is SGHTA, CDR2 FQGTGA. CDR3 loop: CASSRGGDSGANVLTF. For the CDR3, the DNA is TGCGCCAGCAGCCGGGGAGGGGACTCTGGGGCCAACGTCCTGACTTTC.

The chain couples TRBV10-1 to TRBJ1-6; tentatively, D is TRBD1 (5 bases). CDR3 length: 14 residues. Germline assignment: CDR1 WNHNN and CDR2 SYGVQD (reference sequence). V shed 7 bases and J shed 6 bases, with 13 bases lying between them. CDR3 in DNA: TGCGCCAGCACGGGGCAGTTCCCTAATTCACCCCTCCACTTT. It encodes CASTGQFPNSPLHF.

The gene calls are TRBV29-1 and TRBJ2-7, with 10 bases matching TRBD1. Looked up from germline, CDR1 is SQVTM and CDR2 is ANQGSEA. Trimming took 7 bases from V and 2 from J; bases not matched to a gene: 5. CDR3 length: 13 amino acids. The CDR3 region is CSEGQGTAYEQYF. The CDR3 DNA reads as TGCAGCGAGGGACAGGGGACGGCCTACGAGCAGTACTTC.

This clonotype has only one observation. The J gene is TRBJ1-2, the V gene TRBV7-2, with D possibly TRBD1 on 6 matching bases. Germline CDR1 reads SGHTA; CDR2 reads FQGNSA. Trimming took off 5 bases at V and 3 bases at J, with 25 bases between the two ends. The CDR3 runs to 18 residues. This CDR3 is CASSTDKGRDRRYYGYTF. CDR3 sequence (DNA): TGTGCCAGCAGCACAGATAAAGGTCGCGACAGGCGGTACTATGGCTACACCTTC.

At least ten counts were recorded for this clonotype. The V gene is TRBV7-9, the J gene TRBJ2-6, with 11 bases lining up with TRBD1. CDR1 and CDR2 from the germline V gene are SEHNR and FQNEAQ (reference sequence). Trimming removed 3 bases from V and 1 base from J; junction bases left unmatched: 2. This CDR3 comprises 17 residues. The CDR3 region is CASSFGTGGSGANVLTF. CDR3 DNA: TGTGCCAGCAGCTTCGGGACAGGGGGGTCTGGGGCCAACGTCCTGACTTTC.

This clonotype was detected many times. The gene calls are TRBV7-8 and TRBJ2-7; D is possibly TRBD2 (5 bases). The germline CDR1 and CDR2 sequences are SGHVS and FQNEAQ. V was pared by 10 bases and J by 0 bases, with 13 bases between. The CDR3 runs 13 residues. This CDR3 is CAINDGDSYEQYF. The CDR3 bases are TGTGCCATAAACGACGGGGACTCCTACGAGCAGTACTTC. Supplemented by reference TRBV7-8 and TRBJ2-7, the full variable domain reads GAGVSQSPRYKVAKRGQDVALRCDPISGHVSLFWYQQALGQGPEFLTYFQNEAQLDKSGLPSDRFFAERPEGSVSTLKIQRTQQEDSAVYLCAINDGDSYEQYFGPGTRLTVT.

This clonotype was observed a handful of times. Written as DNA, the CDR3 is TGTGCCAGCAGTTATGGGGACGACGCCTACGAGCAGTACTTC. This codes for CASSYGDDAYEQYF. The V call is TRBV6-5, the J call TRBJ2-7, with D possibly called TRBD1 or TRBD2 (5 bases each). In germline, CDR1 is MNHEY, CDR2 SVGAGI. The CDR3 has 14 amino acids. The V gene lost 3 bases and the J gene lost 2 bases, with 11 bases spanning the gap.

This clonotype was counted at least ten times. The chain has TRBV12-3 or TRBV12-4 and TRBJ1-5; D unresolved. This CDR3 spans 15 amino acids. V was clipped by 2 bases and J by 0 bases, with 8 bases between them. This CDR3 is CASSLTTGSNQPQHF. The CDR3, as DNA: TGTGCCAGCAGTTTAACCACCGGTAGCAATCAGCCCCAGCATTTT.

The chain joins TRBV19 to TRBJ2-6, with TRBD1 matching over 10 bases. The CDR3 has 18 amino acids. Germline assignment: CDR1 LNHDA and CDR2 SQIVND (reference sequence). The V gene end was trimmed by 5 bases and the J gene end by 0 bases; junction bases not matched to a gene: 7. The CDR3 protein is CASSPRTGGLSGANVLTF. The DNA of the CDR3 is TGTGCCAGTAGTCCCCGGACAGGGGGACTCTCTGGGGCCAACGTCCTGACTTTC.

The chain joins TRBV25-1 to TRBJ2-7; D not resolved. The CDR3 spans 14 residues. Germline CDR1 reads MGHDK; CDR2 reads SYGVNS. The V end was cut by 4 bases, the J end by 3 bases, with 13 bases between. This CDR3 is CASSADGAYYEQYF. In nucleotides, the CDR3 is TGTGCCAGCAGTGCCGATGGAGCCTACTACGAGCAGTACTTC.